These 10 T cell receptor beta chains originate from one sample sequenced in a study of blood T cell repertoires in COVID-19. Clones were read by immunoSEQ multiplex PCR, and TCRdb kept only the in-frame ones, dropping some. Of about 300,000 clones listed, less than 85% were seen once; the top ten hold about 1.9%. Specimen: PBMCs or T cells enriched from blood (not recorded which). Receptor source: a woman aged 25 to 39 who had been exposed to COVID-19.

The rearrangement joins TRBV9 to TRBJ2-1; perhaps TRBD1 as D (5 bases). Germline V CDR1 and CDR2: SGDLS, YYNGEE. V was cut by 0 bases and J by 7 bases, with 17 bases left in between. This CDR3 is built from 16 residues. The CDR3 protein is CASSVVGTTVSNEQFF. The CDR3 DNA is TGTGCCAGCAGCGTAGTGGGTACGACAGTCTCAAATGAGCAGTTCTTC.

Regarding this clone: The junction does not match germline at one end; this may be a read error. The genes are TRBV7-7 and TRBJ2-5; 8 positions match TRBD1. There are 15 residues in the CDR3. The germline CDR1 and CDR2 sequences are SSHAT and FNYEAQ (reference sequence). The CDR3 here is CASSPTGGDQETQYF. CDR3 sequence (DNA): TGTGCTAGCAGCCCCACAGGGGGAGACCAAGAGACCCAGTACTTC.

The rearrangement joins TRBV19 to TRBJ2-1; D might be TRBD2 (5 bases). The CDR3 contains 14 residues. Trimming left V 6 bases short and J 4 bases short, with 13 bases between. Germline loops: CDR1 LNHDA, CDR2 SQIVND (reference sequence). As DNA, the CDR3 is TGTGCCAGTAGCCCGGACTGGGCATACAATGAGCAGTTCTTC. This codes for CASSPDWAYNEQFF.

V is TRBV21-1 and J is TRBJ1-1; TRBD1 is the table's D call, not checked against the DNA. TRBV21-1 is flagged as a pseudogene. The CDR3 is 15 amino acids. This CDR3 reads CASSKDDRLNTEAFF. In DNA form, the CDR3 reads TGTGCCAGCAGCAAAGACGACAGGTTGAACACTGAAGCTTTCTTT.

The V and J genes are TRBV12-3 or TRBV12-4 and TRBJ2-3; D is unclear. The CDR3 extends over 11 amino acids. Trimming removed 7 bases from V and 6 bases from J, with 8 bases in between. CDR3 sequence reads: CASKVGDTQYF. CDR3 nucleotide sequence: TGTGCCAGCAAAGTCGGGGATACGCAGTATTTT.

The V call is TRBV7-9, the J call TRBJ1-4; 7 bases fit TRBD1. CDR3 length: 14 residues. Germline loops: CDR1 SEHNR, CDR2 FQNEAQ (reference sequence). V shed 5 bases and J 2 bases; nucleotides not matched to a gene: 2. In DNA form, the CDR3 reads TGTGCCAGCAGCCTGGGACAGACTAATGAAAAACTGTTTTTT. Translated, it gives CASSLGQTNEKLFF. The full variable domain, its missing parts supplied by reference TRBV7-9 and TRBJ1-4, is DTGVSQNPRHKITKRGQNVTFRCDPISEHNRLYWYRQTLGQGPEFLTYFQNEAQLEKSRLLSDRFSAERPKGSFSTLEIQRTEQGDSAMYLCASSLGQTNEKLFFGSGTQLSVL.

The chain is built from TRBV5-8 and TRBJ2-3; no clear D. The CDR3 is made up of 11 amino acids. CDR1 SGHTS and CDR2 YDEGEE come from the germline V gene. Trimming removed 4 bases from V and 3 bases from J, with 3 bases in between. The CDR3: CASSITDTQYF. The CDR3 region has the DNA TGTGCCAGCAGCATAACAGATACGCAGTATTTT.

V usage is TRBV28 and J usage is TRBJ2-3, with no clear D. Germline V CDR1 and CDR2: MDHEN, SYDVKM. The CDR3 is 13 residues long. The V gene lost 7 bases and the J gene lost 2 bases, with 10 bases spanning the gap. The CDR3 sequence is CASITGSTDTQYF. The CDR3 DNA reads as TGTGCCAGCATCACTGGTTCCACAGATACGCAGTATTTT. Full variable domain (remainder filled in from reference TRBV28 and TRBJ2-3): DVKVTQSSRYLVKRTGEKVFLECVQDMDHENMFWYRQDPGLGLRLIYFSYDVKMKEKGDIPEGYSVSREKKERFSLILESASTNQTSMYLCASITGSTDTQYFGPGTRLTVL.

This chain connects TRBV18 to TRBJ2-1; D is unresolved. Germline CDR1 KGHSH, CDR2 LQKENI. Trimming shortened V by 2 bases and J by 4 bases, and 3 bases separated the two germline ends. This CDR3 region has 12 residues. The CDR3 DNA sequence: TGTGCCAGCTCACCAGCGTACAATGAGCAGTTCTTC. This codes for CASSPAYNEQFF.

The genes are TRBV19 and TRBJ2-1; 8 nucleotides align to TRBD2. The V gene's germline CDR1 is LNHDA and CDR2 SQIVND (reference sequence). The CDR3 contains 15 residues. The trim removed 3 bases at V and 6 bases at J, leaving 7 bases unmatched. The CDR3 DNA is TGTGCCAGTAGTATGCAACGGGAGGGCCCCAATGAGCAGTTCTTC. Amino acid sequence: CASSMQREGPNEQFF.